This TCR beta chain stems from a study of shared clonotypes between healthy human individuals. Clones were sequenced by immunoSEQ multiplex PCR, and TCRdb holds only the in-frame ones, with some missing. The sample lists 2 million to 2.5 million clones, about 95% occurring once. CDR3 size: 18 residues. The ends lost 0 bases at V and 4 bases at J; junction bases unmatched: 8. Per germline, CDR1 KGHSH and CDR2 LQKENI. The sequence came from a man aged 18 to 30 in good health. The V and J genes are TRBV18 and TRBJ2-3; 12 positions match TRBD2. Sequencing used naive CD4+ T cells sorted from blood. The subset: CD45RA+ positively selected. The CDR3 loop reads CASSPPKTSGRSADTQYF. CDR3 nucleotide sequence: TGTGCCAGCTCACCACCCAAAACTAGCGGGAGGAGCGCAGATACGCAGTATTTT.